Listed below are T cell receptor beta chains from one sample, sequenced in a study of CD8+CD57+ T cells in acquired aplastic anemia. TCRdb ran MiXCR on the reads and lists one entry per CDR3 protein. Of approximately 150,000 distinct CDR3 sequences listed, 70% to 80% are singletons. The sequenced sample was sorted CD4+, CD8+, or CD8+CD57+ T cells (not recorded which) from PBMCs. These TCRs come from a human donor with aplastic anemia. Each CDR3 is given with its conserved first and last residue. D genes are given only for firm matches. Size tells how often a clone was seen (once, few, many) or the class of an expanded clone, and some rows leave it out.

cdr3_aa: CASSLRLAGGWEQFF
cdr3_nt: TGTGCCAGCAGCCTTCGACTAGCGGGGGGTTGGGAGCAGTTCTTC
j_call: TRBJ2-1
clone_size: NA
v_call: TRBV7-3
d_call: TRBD2

cdr3_aa: CASTLFDEQYF
cdr3_nt: TGTGCCAGCACCTTGTTTGACGAGCAGTACTTC
j_call: TRBJ2-7
clone_size: NA
v_call: TRBV7-9
d_call: NA

cdr3_aa: CASIAGRGTYEQYF
cdr3_nt: TGTGCCAGCATAGCGGGCAGGGGGACCTACGAGCAGTACTTC
j_call: TRBJ2-7
clone_size: NA
v_call: TRBV7-3
d_call: NA

cdr3_aa: CASSQGFGQALNSYTF
cdr3_nt: TGTGCCAGCAGCCAAGGTTTTGGACAGGCCCTAAACAGCTACACCTTC
j_call: TRBJ1-2
clone_size: NA
v_call: TRBV11-3
d_call: TRBD1

cdr3_aa: CASSVGGKSYNEQFF
cdr3_nt: TGTGCCAGCAGCGTAGGTGGGAAGTCCTACAATGAGCAGTTCTTC
j_call: TRBJ2-1
clone_size: once
v_call: TRBV9
d_call: NA

cdr3_aa: CASSARQLTDTQYF
cdr3_nt: TGTGCCAGCAGCGCCCGACAGCTCACAGATACGCAGTATTTT
j_call: TRBJ2-3
clone_size: NA
v_call: TRBV9
d_call: NA

cdr3_aa: CSATLISEGTEAFF
cdr3_nt: TGCAGTGCTACCCTCATCAGCGAGGGGACTGAAGCTTTCTTT
j_call: TRBJ1-1
clone_size: NA
v_call: TRBV20-1
d_call: NA

cdr3_aa: CATSSDSRGANTGELFF
cdr3_nt: TGTGCCACCAGCAGTGACTCGCGGGGAGCGAACACCGGGGAGCTGTTTTTT
j_call: TRBJ2-2
clone_size: NA
v_call: TRBV15
d_call: NA

cdr3_aa: CANQRDSTNYGYTF
cdr3_nt: TGTGCCAACCAAAGGGACAGCACTAACTATGGCTACACCTTC
j_call: TRBJ1-2
clone_size: NA
v_call: TRBV2
d_call: TRBD1

cdr3_aa: CASSFSGFQYEQYF
cdr3_nt: TGTGCCAGCAGTTTTTCGGGGTTTCAGTACGAGCAGTACTTC
j_call: TRBJ2-7
clone_size: NA
v_call: TRBV6-6
d_call: NA

cdr3_aa: CASSEQDISGANVLTF
cdr3_nt: TGCGCCAGCAGTGAACAGGATATCTCTGGGGCCAACGTCCTGACTTTC
j_call: TRBJ2-6
clone_size: NA
v_call: TRBV10-1
d_call: NA

cdr3_aa: CSASRLPSTDTQYF
cdr3_nt: TGCAGTGCTTCCCGTCTTCCCTCCACAGATACGCAGTATTTT
j_call: TRBJ2-3
clone_size: NA
v_call: TRBV20-1
d_call: NA

cdr3_aa: CASSWDSSGTEAFF
cdr3_nt: TGTGCCAGCAGTTGGGACAGCTCGGGTACTGAAGCTTTCTTT
j_call: TRBJ1-1
clone_size: NA
v_call: TRBV28
d_call: TRBD1

cdr3_aa: CSARGDRDYNEQFF
cdr3_nt: TGCAGTGCTAGGGGTGACAGGGATTACAATGAGCAGTTCTTC
j_call: TRBJ2-1
clone_size: once
v_call: TRBV20-1
d_call: TRBD1

cdr3_aa: CASSGRTHDNNEQFF
cdr3_nt: TGTGCCAGCAGCGGACGGACTCACGACAACAATGAGCAGTTCTTC
j_call: TRBJ2-1
clone_size: NA
v_call: TRBV7-8
d_call: NA

cdr3_aa: CASSLSSGGGETQYF
cdr3_nt: TGTGCCAGCAGCCTAAGCTCGGGAGGCGGAGAGACCCAGTACTTC
j_call: TRBJ2-5
clone_size: NA
v_call: TRBV7-9
d_call: TRBD2

cdr3_aa: CSARGDRGDYGYTF
cdr3_nt: TGCAGTGCTAGGGGGGACAGGGGTGACTATGGCTACACCTTC
j_call: TRBJ1-2
clone_size: many
v_call: TRBV20-1
d_call: TRBD1

cdr3_aa: CASKTGIRDRNELFF
cdr3_nt: TGTGCCAGTAAAACAGGGATTAGGGACAGGAATGAGCTGTTTTTT
j_call: TRBJ2-2
clone_size: NA
v_call: TRBV19
d_call: TRBD1

cdr3_aa: CASSPSPADRGTDTQYF
cdr3_nt: TGTGCCAGCAGCCCGTCCCCGGCAGATCGAGGCACAGATACGCAGTATTTT
j_call: TRBJ2-3
clone_size: NA
v_call: TRBV7-9
d_call: NA

cdr3_aa: CATSGRGGETQYF
cdr3_nt: TGTGCCACCAGTGGACGGGGTGGGGAGACCCAGTACTTC
j_call: TRBJ2-5
clone_size: NA
v_call: TRBV24-1
d_call: NA

cdr3_aa: CASTNPGNEQFF
cdr3_nt: TGTGCCAGCACCAACCCCGGGAATGAGCAGTTCTTC
j_call: TRBJ2-1
clone_size: NA
v_call: TRBV6-6
d_call: NA

cdr3_aa: CASSISPLGRGGSDTQYF
cdr3_nt: TGTGCCAGTAGTATATCCCCCTTGGGGCGGGGGGGATCTGATACGCAGTATTTT
j_call: TRBJ2-3
clone_size: once
v_call: TRBV19
d_call: TRBD2

cdr3_aa: CASSFPTSGSPETQYF
cdr3_nt: TGTGCCAGCAGCTTTCCGACTAGTGGTAGTCCAGAGACCCAGTACTTC
j_call: TRBJ2-5
clone_size: NA
v_call: TRBV7-9
d_call: NA

cdr3_aa: CASSLEPQVNTEAFF
cdr3_nt: TGTGCCAGCAGCTTAGAGCCCCAGGTGAACACTGAAGCTTTCTTT
j_call: TRBJ1-1
clone_size: NA
v_call: TRBV7-2
d_call: NA

cdr3_aa: CASSRGLGGTQYF
cdr3_nt: TGTGCCAGCAGTCGAGGACTAGGAGGGACCCAGTACTTC
j_call: TRBJ2-5
clone_size: few
v_call: TRBV2
d_call: TRBD2

cdr3_aa: CASSLVEFEKLFF
cdr3_nt: TGTGCCAGCAGCTTAGTAGAGTTTGAAAAACTGTTTTTT
j_call: TRBJ1-4
clone_size: NA
v_call: TRBV7-2
d_call: NA

cdr3_aa: CASSSDDANSPLHF
cdr3_nt: TGTGCCAGCAGCTCTGATGACGCTAATTCACCCCTCCACTTT
j_call: TRBJ1-6
clone_size: few
v_call: TRBV12-3/TRBV12-4
d_call: NA

cdr3_aa: CASADRSTAQETQYF
cdr3_nt: TGTGCCAGTGCCGATCGCTCGACAGCCCAAGAGACCCAGTACTTC
j_call: TRBJ2-5
clone_size: NA
v_call: TRBV19
d_call: NA

cdr3_aa: CASTRRGVETQYF
cdr3_nt: TGTGCCAGCACCCGGCGAGGGGTAGAGACCCAGTACTTC
j_call: TRBJ2-5
clone_size: once
v_call: TRBV2
d_call: NA

cdr3_aa: CASSTRTGRAGGYTF
cdr3_nt: TGTGCCAGCAGTACACGGACAGGGCGGGCCGGCGGCTACACCTTC
j_call: TRBJ1-2
clone_size: NA
v_call: TRBV6-6
d_call: TRBD1

cdr3_aa: CATSTSWGSHQYF
cdr3_nt: TGTGCCACCAGCACTTCTTGGGGCAGTCACCAATACTTC
j_call: TRBJ2-5
clone_size: NA
v_call: TRBV15
d_call: NA

cdr3_aa: CSARDFAGILDEQFF
cdr3_nt: TGCAGTGCTAGAGATTTTGCAGGGATTCTAGATGAGCAGTTCTTC
j_call: TRBJ2-1
clone_size: NA
v_call: TRBV20-1
d_call: NA

cdr3_aa: CASSLGDRSNTEAFF
cdr3_nt: TGTGCCAGCAGCTTAGGAGACAGGTCGAACACTGAAGCTTTCTTT
j_call: TRBJ1-1
clone_size: NA
v_call: TRBV7-9
d_call: NA

cdr3_aa: CSASPSGSLSGGQYF
cdr3_nt: TGCAGTGCTAGCCCCAGCGGGAGTCTTTCAGGCGGGCAGTACTTC
j_call: TRBJ2-7
clone_size: NA
v_call: TRBV20-1
d_call: TRBD2

cdr3_aa: CASSVGTSEGVQGTQYF
cdr3_nt: TGTGCCAGCAGCGTGGGGACTAGCGAGGGAGTACAGGGTACGCAGTATTTT
j_call: TRBJ2-3
clone_size: few
v_call: TRBV9
d_call: TRBD2

cdr3_aa: CNASGSGQYF
cdr3_nt: TGCAATGCTTCAGGTTCCGGGCAGTACTTC
j_call: TRBJ2-7
clone_size: NA
v_call: TRBV20-1
d_call: NA

cdr3_aa: CASSFDRDYYEQYF
cdr3_nt: TGTGCCAGCAGTTTCGACAGGGACTACTACGAGCAGTACTTC
j_call: TRBJ2-7
clone_size: few
v_call: TRBV7-2
d_call: NA

cdr3_aa: CASSLNLQPQHF
cdr3_nt: TGTGCCAGCAGCTTAAATCTCCAGCCCCAGCATTTT
j_call: TRBJ1-5
clone_size: NA
v_call: TRBV12-3/TRBV12-4
d_call: NA

cdr3_aa: CSAREWDSQGYTF
cdr3_nt: TGCAGTGCTAGAGAGTGGGACAGCCAAGGCTACACCTTC
j_call: TRBJ1-2
clone_size: NA
v_call: TRBV20-1
d_call: TRBD1

cdr3_aa: CAISGQVETEAFF
cdr3_nt: TGTGCCATCAGTGGGCAGGTCGAGACTGAAGCTTTCTTT
j_call: TRBJ1-1
clone_size: NA
v_call: TRBV10-3
d_call: NA